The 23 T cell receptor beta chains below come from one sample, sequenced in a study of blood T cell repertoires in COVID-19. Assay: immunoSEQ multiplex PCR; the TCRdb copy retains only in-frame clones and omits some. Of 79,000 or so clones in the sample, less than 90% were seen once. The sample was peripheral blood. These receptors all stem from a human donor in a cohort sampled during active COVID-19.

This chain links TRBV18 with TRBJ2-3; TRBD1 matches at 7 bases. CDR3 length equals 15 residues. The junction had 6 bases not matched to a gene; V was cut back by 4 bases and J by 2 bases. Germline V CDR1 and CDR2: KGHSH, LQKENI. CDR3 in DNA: TGTGCCAGCTCACGGAGGACAGGAACCACAGATACGCAGTATTTT. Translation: CASSRRTGTTDTQYF. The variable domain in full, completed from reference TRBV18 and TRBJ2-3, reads NAGVMQNPRHLVRRRGQEARLRCSPMKGHSHVYWYRQLPEEGLKFMVYLQKENIIDESGMPKERFSAEFPKEGPSILRIQQVVRGDSAAYFCASSRRTGTTDTQYFGPGTRLTVL.

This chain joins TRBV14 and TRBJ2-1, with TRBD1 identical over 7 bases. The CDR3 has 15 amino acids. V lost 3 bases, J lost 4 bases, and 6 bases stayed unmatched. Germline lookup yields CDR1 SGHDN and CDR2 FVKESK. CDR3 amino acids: CASSHLGTEYNEQFF. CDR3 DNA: TGTGCCAGCAGCCACCTCGGGACAGAATACAATGAGCAGTTCTTC. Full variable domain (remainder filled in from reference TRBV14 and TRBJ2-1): EAGVTQFPSHSVIEKGQTVTLRCDPISGHDNLYWYRRVMGKEIKFLLHFVKESKQDESGMPNNRFLAERTGGTYSTLKVQPAELEDSGVYFCASSHLGTEYNEQFFGPGTRLTVL.

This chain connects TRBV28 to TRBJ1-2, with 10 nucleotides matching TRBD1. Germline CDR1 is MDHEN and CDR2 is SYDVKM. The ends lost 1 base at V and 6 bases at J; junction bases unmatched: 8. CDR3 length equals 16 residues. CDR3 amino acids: CASSLFPRTGGNGYTF. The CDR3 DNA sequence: TGTGCCAGCAGTTTATTCCCCCGGACAGGGGGTAATGGCTACACCTTC.

The CDR3 sequence is CASSLQGTNEKLFF. The CDR3 DNA follows: TGCGCCAGCAGCTTACAGGGAACTAATGAAAAACTGTTTTTT. V and J are TRBV5-1 and TRBJ1-4; tentative D call: TRBD1 (6 bases). Germline V gene data show CDR1 as SGHRS and CDR2 as YFSETQ. This CDR3 contains 14 residues. The V end lost 2 bases, the J end lost 1 base, and 6 bases lay between the germline ends.

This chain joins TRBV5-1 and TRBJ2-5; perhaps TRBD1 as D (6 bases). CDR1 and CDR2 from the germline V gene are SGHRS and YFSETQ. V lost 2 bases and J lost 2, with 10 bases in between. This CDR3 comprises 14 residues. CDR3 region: CASSFGQIQETQYF. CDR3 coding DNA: TGCGCCAGCAGCTTCGGACAGATTCAAGAGACCCAGTACTTC.

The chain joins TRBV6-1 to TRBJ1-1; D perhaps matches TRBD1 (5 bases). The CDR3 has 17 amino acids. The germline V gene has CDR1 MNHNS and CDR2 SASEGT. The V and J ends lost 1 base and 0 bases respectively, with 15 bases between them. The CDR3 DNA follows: TGTGCCAGCAGTGAAGATCCGTCTGACAGTTTGAACACTGAAGCTTTCTTT. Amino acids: CASSEDPSDSLNTEAFF.

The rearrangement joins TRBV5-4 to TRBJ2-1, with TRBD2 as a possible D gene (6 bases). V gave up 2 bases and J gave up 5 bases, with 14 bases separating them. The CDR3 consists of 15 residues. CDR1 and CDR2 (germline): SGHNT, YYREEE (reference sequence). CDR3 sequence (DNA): TGTGCCAGCAGCTTATTTTCAGGAGGGGACAATGAGCAGTTCTTC. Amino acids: CASSLFSGGDNEQFF. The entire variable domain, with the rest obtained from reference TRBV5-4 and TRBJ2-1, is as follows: ETGVTQSPTHLIKTRGQQVTLRCSSQSGHNTVSWYQQALGQGPQFIFQYYREEENGRGNFPPRFSGLQFPNYSSELNVNALELDDSALYLCASSLFSGGDNEQFFGPGTRLTVL.

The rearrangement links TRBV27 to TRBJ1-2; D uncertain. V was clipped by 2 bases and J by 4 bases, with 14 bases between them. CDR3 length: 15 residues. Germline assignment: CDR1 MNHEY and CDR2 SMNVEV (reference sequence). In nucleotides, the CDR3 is TGTGCCAGCAGTTTAGGGTTGGCAGACTTCTATGGCTACACCTTC. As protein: CASSLGLADFYGYTF.

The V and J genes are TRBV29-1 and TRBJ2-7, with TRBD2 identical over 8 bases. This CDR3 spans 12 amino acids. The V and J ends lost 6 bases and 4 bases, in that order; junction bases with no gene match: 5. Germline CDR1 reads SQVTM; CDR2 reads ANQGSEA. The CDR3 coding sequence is TGCAGCGTCGGGAGGGACGTGTACGAGCAGTACTTC. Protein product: CSVGRDVYEQYF.

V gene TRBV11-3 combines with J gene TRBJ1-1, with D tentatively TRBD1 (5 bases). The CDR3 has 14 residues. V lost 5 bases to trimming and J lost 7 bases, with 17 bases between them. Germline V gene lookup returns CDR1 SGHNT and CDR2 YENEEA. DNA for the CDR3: TGTGCCAGCAGCCTCCGGTCGGGGGAAGGTGAAGCTTTCTTT. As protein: CASSLRSGEGEAFF.

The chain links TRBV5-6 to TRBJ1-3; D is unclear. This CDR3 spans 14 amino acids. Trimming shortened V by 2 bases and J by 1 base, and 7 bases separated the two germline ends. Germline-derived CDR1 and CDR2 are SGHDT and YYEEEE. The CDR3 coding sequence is TGTGCCAGCAGCTTCCGGTTTTCTGGAAACACCATATATTTT. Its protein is CASSFRFSGNTIYF.

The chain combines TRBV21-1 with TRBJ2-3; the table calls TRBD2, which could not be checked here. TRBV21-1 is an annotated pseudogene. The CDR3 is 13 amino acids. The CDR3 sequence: CASSQSPGDTQYF. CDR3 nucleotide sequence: TGTGCCAGCAGCCAAAGCCCCGGAGATACGCAGTATTTT.

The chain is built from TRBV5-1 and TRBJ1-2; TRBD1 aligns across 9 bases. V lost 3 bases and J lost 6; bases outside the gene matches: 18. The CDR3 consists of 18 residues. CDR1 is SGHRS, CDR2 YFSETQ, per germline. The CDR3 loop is CASSSKLGGQGSENGYTF. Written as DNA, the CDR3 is TGCGCCAGCAGCTCGAAGCTTGGCGGACAGGGGTCGGAGAATGGCTACACCTTC.

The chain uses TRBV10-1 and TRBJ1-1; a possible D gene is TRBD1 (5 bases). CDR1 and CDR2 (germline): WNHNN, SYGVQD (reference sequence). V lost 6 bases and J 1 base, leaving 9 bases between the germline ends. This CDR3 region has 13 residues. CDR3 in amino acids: CASRQDTNTEAFF. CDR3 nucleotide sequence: TGCGCCAGCAGGCAGGACACGAACACTGAAGCTTTCTTT.

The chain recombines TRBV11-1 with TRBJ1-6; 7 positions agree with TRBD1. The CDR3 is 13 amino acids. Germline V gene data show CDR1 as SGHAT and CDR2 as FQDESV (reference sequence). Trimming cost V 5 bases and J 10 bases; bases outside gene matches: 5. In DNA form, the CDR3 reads TGTGCCAGCAGCAGCAGGGGGACCTCACCCCTCCACTTT. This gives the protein CASSSRGTSPLHF.

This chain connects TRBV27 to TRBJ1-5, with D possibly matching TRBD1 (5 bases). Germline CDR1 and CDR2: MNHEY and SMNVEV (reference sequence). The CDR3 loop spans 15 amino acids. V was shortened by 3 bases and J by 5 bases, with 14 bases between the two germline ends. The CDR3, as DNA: TGTGCCAGCAGTTTGGTAAGGGGATCGGATCAGCCCCAGCATTTT. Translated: CASSLVRGSDQPQHF.

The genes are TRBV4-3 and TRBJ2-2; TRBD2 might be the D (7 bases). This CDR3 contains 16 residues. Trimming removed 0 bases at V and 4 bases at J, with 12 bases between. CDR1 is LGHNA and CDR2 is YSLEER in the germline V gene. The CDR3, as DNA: TGCGCCAGCAGCCAAGATCGAGGGGGGGGCACCGGGGAGCTGTTTTTT. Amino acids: CASSQDRGGGTGELFF.

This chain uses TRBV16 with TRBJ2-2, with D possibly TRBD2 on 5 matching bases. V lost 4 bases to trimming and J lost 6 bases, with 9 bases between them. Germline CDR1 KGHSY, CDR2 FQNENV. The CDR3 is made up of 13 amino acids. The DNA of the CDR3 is TGTGCCAGCAGCCCCCGGGAAGCCGGGGAGCTGTTTTTT. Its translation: CASSPREAGELFF.

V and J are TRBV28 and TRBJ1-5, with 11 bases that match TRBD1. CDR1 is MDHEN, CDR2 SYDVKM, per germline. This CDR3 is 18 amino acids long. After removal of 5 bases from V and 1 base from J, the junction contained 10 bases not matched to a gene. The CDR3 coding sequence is TGTGCCAGCAGTCCCCAGGACAGGGGGCTCCGGAGCAATCAGCCCCAGCATTTT. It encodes CASSPQDRGLRSNQPQHF.

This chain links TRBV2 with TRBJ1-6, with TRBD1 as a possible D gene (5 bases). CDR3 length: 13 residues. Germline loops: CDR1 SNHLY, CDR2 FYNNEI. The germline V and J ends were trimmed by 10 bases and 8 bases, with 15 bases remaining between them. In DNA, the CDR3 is TGTGCCACAAGGAGGGACGGGGATTCACCCCTCCACTTT. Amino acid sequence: CATRRDGDSPLHF.

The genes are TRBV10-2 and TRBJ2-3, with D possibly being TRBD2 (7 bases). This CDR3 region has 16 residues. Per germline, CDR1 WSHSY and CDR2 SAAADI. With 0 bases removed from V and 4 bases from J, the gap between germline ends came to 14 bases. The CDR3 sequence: CASSESAWGGPDTQYF. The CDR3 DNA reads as TGCGCCAGCAGTGAGTCGGCGTGGGGGGGCCCAGATACGCAGTATTTT.

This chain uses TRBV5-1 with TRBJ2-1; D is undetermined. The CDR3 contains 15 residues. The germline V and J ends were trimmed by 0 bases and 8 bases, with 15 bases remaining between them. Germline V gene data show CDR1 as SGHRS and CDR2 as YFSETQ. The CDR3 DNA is TGCGCCAGCAGCTTGGAATGGGCCCGTCCGGATGAGCAGTTCTTC. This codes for CASSLEWARPDEQFF.

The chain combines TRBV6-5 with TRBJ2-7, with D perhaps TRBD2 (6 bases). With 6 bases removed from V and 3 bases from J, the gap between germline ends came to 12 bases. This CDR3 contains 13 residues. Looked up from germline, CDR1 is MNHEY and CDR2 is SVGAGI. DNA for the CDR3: TGTGCCAGCAGACCCGGGACTCTCTACGAGCAGTACTTC. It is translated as CASRPGTLYEQYF.